The 14 T cell receptor beta chains presented below share a single source sample, sequenced in a study of T cell changes during pregnancy in multiple sclerosis. Assay: immunoSEQ multiplex PCR; the TCRdb copy retains only in-frame clones and omits some. The table has tens of thousands of clones, 75% to 95% seen once. The starting material was CD4+ T cells from peripheral blood mononuclear cells, obtained in the second trimester of pregnancy. These receptors came from a female donor in good health, enrolled as a control in a pregnancy study.

The chain combines TRBV29-1 with TRBJ2-5, with 7 bases identical to TRBD2. The germline V gene encodes CDR1 SQVTM and CDR2 ANQGSEA. The V segment lost 2 bases and the J segment 1 base; nucleotides outside the gene matches: 7. The CDR3 is 15 residues long. CDR3 coding DNA: TGCAGCGTTGAATATTCGGGGGGAGGCCAAGAGACCCAGTACTTC. This encodes CSVEYSGGGQETQYF.

This chain uses TRBV4-3 with TRBJ2-5, with D possibly being TRBD1 (6 bases). The CDR3 has 15 residues. Trimming pared 0 bases from V and 7 bases from J, leaving 15 bases between. Germline assignment: CDR1 LGHNA and CDR2 YSLEER. The CDR3 sequence: CASSQDWQGIGTQYF. The CDR3, as DNA: TGCGCCAGCAGCCAAGACTGGCAGGGGATCGGGACCCAGTACTTC.

V gene TRBV6-1 combines with J gene TRBJ1-6; 7 positions match TRBD1. The J segment lost 7 bases and the V segment lost 2 bases, leaving 2 bases of the junction unmatched. The CDR3 spans 14 residues. CDR1 MNHNS and CDR2 SASEGT come from the germline V gene. CDR3 sequence: CASSEHRGNSPLHF. The CDR3 DNA follows: TGTGCCAGCAGTGAACACAGGGGAAATTCACCCCTCCACTTT.

The chain uses TRBV7-8 and TRBJ2-7; D not resolved. Trimming stripped 3 bases from V and 2 bases from J, with 11 bases between. This CDR3 is 14 amino acids long. Germline values: CDR1 SGHVS, CDR2 FQNEAQ. The DNA of the CDR3 is TGTGCCAGCAGCTTGAGCGACGGCACCTACGAGCAGTACTTC. Translating gives CASSLSDGTYEQYF.

This clone is a singleton in its sample. The chain links TRBV11-2 to TRBJ2-7; D is ambiguous. V was cut by 3 bases and J by 4 bases, with 13 bases left in between. Germline V CDR1 and CDR2: SGHAT, FQNNGV. This CDR3 is built from 14 residues. CDR3 DNA: TGTGCCAGCAGCTTCTTTTTCGGGTCGTACGAGCAGTACTTC. It specifies CASSFFFGSYEQYF.

The chain links TRBV19 to TRBJ1-4; D remains ambiguous. Trimming stripped 2 bases from V and 0 bases from J, with 10 bases between. CDR1 LNHDA and CDR2 SQIVND come from the germline V gene (reference sequence). The CDR3 has 16 amino acids. The CDR3 sequence: CASSIYLRTTNEKLFF. The CDR3 DNA is TGTGCCAGTAGTATATATCTCAGGACAACTAATGAAAAACTGTTTTTT.

The chain joins TRBV28 to TRBJ2-1, with 9 bases aligning to TRBD1. Germline assignment: CDR1 MDHEN and CDR2 SYDVKM. The CDR3 loop spans 15 amino acids. The J segment lost 8 bases and the V segment lost 5 bases, leaving 10 bases of the junction unmatched. The CDR3 is CASSPGDRARHEQFF. DNA of the CDR3: TGTGCCAGCAGTCCCGGGGACAGGGCGCGGCATGAGCAGTTCTTC.

This sequence joins TRBV27 and TRBJ2-7; 9 bases map to TRBD2. Germline-derived CDR1 and CDR2 are MNHEY and SMNVEV (reference sequence). The V and J ends lost 1 base and 5 bases, in that order; junction bases with no gene match: 12. The CDR3 is 17 amino acids. The CDR3 spells CASSLWGAGGQGDEQYF. DNA for the CDR3: TGTGCCAGCAGTTTATGGGGCGCGGGAGGGCAGGGGGACGAGCAGTACTTC.

This rearrangement joins TRBV5-1 to TRBJ2-1, with D perhaps TRBD2 (6 bases). The CDR3 has 15 amino acids. V was cut by 4 bases and J by 4 bases, with 15 bases left in between. Looked up from germline, CDR1 is SGHRS and CDR2 is YFSETQ. Here the CDR3 reads CASSVQAGFYNEQFF. For the CDR3, the DNA is TGCGCCAGCAGCGTACAGGCGGGATTTTACAATGAGCAGTTCTTC.

V gene TRBV7-3 combines with J gene TRBJ2-5; D perhaps matches TRBD2 (7 bases). CDR3 size: 14 residues. V lost 3 bases to trimming and J lost 2 bases, with 10 bases between them. CDR1 and CDR2 from the germline V gene are SGHTA and FQGTGA. The DNA for the CDR3 is TGTGCCAGCAGCTTGGGGGGGCTGCAAGAGACCCAGTACTTC. Protein product: CASSLGGLQETQYF.

CDR3 loop: CASSPGDPYNEQFF. CDR3 DNA: TGTGCCAGCTCACCCGGGGATCCCTACAATGAGCAGTTCTTC. V gene TRBV18 combines with J gene TRBJ2-1, with TRBD2 as a possible D gene (5 bases). The CDR3 consists of 14 residues. Trimming stripped 3 bases from V and 2 bases from J, with 8 bases between. Germline values: CDR1 KGHSH, CDR2 LQKENI.

The chain links TRBV2 to TRBJ2-7; 8 bases fit TRBD1. The junction had 12 bases not matched to a gene; V was cut back by 10 bases and J by 4 bases. Germline V gives CDR1 SNHLY, CDR2 FYNNEI. This CDR3 is built from 14 residues. The CDR3 nucleotides read TGTGCCATTAGGACAGGGACGGGCATATACGAGCAGTACTTC. It is translated as CAIRTGTGIYEQYF.

This chain connects TRBV19 to TRBJ2-3; 14 bases are shared with TRBD2. Looked up from germline, CDR1 is LNHDA and CDR2 is SQIVND (reference sequence). CDR3 length equals 15 residues. V lost 4 bases to trimming and J lost 6 bases; unmatched junction nucleotides: 3. CDR3 region: CASSRLAGGPDTQYF. CDR3 nucleotide sequence: TGTGCCAGTAGTAGACTAGCGGGAGGGCCTGATACGCAGTATTTT.

The V call is TRBV10-3, the J call TRBJ2-2; 14 bases agree with TRBD2. V was clipped by 7 bases and J by 5 bases; unmatched bases: 9. The germline V gene encodes CDR1 ENHRY and CDR2 SYGVKD. This CDR3 comprises 17 residues. The CDR3, as DNA: TGTGCCATCACTAGGACTAGCGGGGGGACGGAAACCGGGGAGCTGTTTTTT. Translation: CAITRTSGGTETGELFF.